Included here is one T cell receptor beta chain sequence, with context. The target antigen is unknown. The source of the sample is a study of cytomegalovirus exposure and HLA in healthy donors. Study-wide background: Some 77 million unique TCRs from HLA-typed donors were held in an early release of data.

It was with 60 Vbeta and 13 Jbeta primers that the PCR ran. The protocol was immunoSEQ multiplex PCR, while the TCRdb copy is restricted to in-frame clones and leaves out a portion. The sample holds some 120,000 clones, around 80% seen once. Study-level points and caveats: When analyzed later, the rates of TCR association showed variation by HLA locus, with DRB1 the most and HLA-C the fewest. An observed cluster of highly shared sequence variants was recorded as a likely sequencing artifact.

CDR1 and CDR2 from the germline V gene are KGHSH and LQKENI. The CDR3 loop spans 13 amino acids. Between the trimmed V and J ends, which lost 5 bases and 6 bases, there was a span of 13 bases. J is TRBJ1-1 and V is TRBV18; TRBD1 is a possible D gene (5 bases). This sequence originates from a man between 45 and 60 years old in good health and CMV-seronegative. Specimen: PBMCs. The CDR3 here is CASSWGTVAEAFF. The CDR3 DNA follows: TGTGCCAGCTCATGGGGGACTGTCGCTGAAGCTTTCTTT.